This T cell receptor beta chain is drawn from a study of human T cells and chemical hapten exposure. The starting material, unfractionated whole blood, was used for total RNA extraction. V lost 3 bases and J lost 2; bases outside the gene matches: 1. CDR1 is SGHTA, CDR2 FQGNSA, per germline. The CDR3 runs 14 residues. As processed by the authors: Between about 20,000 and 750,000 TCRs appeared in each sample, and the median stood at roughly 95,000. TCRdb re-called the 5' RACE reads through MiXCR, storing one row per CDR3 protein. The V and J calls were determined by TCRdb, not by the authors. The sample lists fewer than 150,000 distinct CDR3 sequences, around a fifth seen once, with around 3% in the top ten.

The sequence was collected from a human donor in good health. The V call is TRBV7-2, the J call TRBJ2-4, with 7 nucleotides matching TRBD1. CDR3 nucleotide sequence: TGTGCCAGCAGCTTCAGGGGGTCCAAAAACATTCAGTACTTC. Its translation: CASSFRGSKNIQYF.